Listed below are T cell receptor beta chains from one sample, sequenced in a study of cytomegalovirus exposure and HLA in healthy donors. Some clones are missing from TCRdb's copy, which holds only in-frame ones; the method was immunoSEQ multiplex PCR. Of over 100,000 clones listed, 74% are singletons. Sequencing was done on a sample of PBMCs. These receptors were taken from a man in his forties in good health and CMV-seropositive. The CDR3 runs from the conserved cysteine through the conserved F or W. The order of the fields is D gene, V gene, clone size, J gene, CDR3 DNA, CDR3 protein. The D gene is left open where the match is weak. Only part of the rows carry a size: once, few, many, or a class if the clone is expanded.

.	TRBV18	.	TRBJ2-7	TGTGCCAGCTCATCAATTCCTCTCGTGATTAGTGAATTCTACGAGCAGTACTTC	CASSSIPLVISEFYEQYF
.	TRBV19	.	TRBJ2-7	TGTGCCAGTAGTATTGGCTCAGACTACGAGCAGTACTTC	CASSIGSDYEQYF
.	TRBV28	.	TRBJ1-3	TGTGCCGGCCGGGGCTCTGGAAACACCATATATTTT	CAGRGSGNTIYF
.	TRBV5-6	.	TRBJ2-6	TGTGCCAGCAGCCCGGAAGGGAGGACTGGGGCCAACGTCCTGACTTTC	CASSPEGRTGANVLTF
.	TRBV28	once	TRBJ2-4	TGTGCCAGCAGTTTACCGGGGGCCAAAAACATTCAGTACTTC	CASSLPGAKNIQYF
TRBD1	TRBV25-1	few	TRBJ1-5	TGTGCCAGCAGTGAGGAGGGGGACAGGGGGGTTGGACAGCCCCAGCATTTT	CASSEEGDRGVGQPQHF
.	TRBV7-8	.	TRBJ2-3	TGTGCCAGCAGCCCCAGGGGCGCAGATACGCAGTATTTT	CASSPRGADTQYF
TRBD1	TRBV7-9	once	TRBJ2-5	TGTGCCAGCAGCTTAAAAGGGACAGGGGTTGAAACCCAGTACTTC	CASSLKGTGVETQYF
TRBD2	TRBV5-4	once	TRBJ2-1	TGTGCCAGCAGCCCGACTAGCGGGAATGAGCAGTTCTTC	CASSPTSGNEQFF
.	TRBV27	few	TRBJ2-7	TGTGCCAGCAGTTTATCGACTATGACTAGGTACGAGCAGTACTTC	CASSLSTMTRYEQYF
TRBD2	TRBV11-3	.	TRBJ2-1	TGTGCCAGCAGCTTAGGGCGGAGCGGGGCCAACGGCGATGAGCAGTTCTTC	CASSLGRSGANGDEQFF
TRBD1	TRBV18	.	TRBJ2-6	TGTGCCAGCTCACCAGACCCAGGGGGCTCTGGGGCCAACGTCCTGACTTTC	CASSPDPGGSGANVLTF
.	TRBV14	.	TRBJ1-3	TGTGCCAGCAGCCACGGGGGAGTATCTGGAAACACCATATATTTT	CASSHGGVSGNTIYF
.	TRBV30	once	TRBJ1-2	TGTGCCTGGAGTGTAGCTGGGAGCTATGGCTACACCTTC	CAWSVAGSYGYTF
TRBD1	TRBV7-8	.	TRBJ2-3	TGTGCCAGCAGCTTCTCAGGGGGCTGGACAGATACGCAGTATTTT	CASSFSGGWTDTQYF
TRBD1	TRBV14	.	TRBJ1-1	TGTGCCAGCAGCCCGACAGGGGTCACTGAAGCTTTCTTT	CASSPTGVTEAFF
.	TRBV29-1	.	TRBJ2-1	TGCAGCGTCTACAGCTCGAGGGGGACGAGCTCCTACAATGAGCAGTTCTTC	CSVYSSRGTSSYNEQFF
.	TRBV29-1	few	TRBJ1-5	TGCAGCGTCTCCGGGGGGGAGAGCAATCAGCCCCAGCATTTT	CSVSGGESNQPQHF
.	TRBV16	.	TRBJ1-1	TGTGCCAGCAGCCCCCTACAGAGGGACACTGAAGCTTTCTTT	CASSPLQRDTEAFF
TRBD1	TRBV6-6	.	TRBJ1-5	TGTGCCAGCAGTTACTCTTCAGGGGGCGGCAATCAGCCCCAGCATTTT	CASSYSSGGGNQPQHF
.	TRBV2	.	TRBJ1-3	TGTGCCTCCAGGAACTCTGGAAACACCATATATTTT	CASRNSGNTIYF
.	TRBV5-1	once	TRBJ2-7	TGCGCCAGCAGGTTGGCAGGGGCCAGCTCCTACGAGCAGTGCTTC	CASRLAGASSYEQCF
.	TRBV30	.	TRBJ1-6	TGTGCCTGGAAGGGCCTGGGGGGGGGCCGAAGCTCCTATAATTCACCCCTCCACTTT	CAWKGLGGGRSSYNSPLHF
.	TRBV29-1	few	TRBJ2-5	TGCAGCGTTCAAAGGGGTGAGAACCAAGAGACCCAGTACTTC	CSVQRGENQETQYF
TRBD2	TRBV6-1	once	TRBJ2-1	TGTGCCAGCAGTGAAGGGACTAGTCGGAATGAGCAGTTCTTC	CASSEGTSRNEQFF
TRBD1	TRBV5-1	.	TRBJ2-1	TGCGCCAGCGGTCGTCCGGGACAGGGCAATGAGCAGTTCTTC	CASGRPGQGNEQFF
.	TRBV7-9	.	TRBJ2-5	TGTGCCAGCAGCAACAGGGATCCGCAGTACTTC	CASSNRDPQYF
.	TRBV6-1	once	TRBJ2-7	TGTGCCAGCAGTTATACAGGTTACGAGCAGTACTTC	CASSYTGYEQYF
.	TRBV5-6	few	TRBJ1-1	TGTGCCAGCAGATCCAGGGGGAACACTGAAGCTTTCTTT	CASRSRGNTEAFF
TRBD2	TRBV11-2	once	TRBJ2-2	TGTGCCAGCAGCGGCGGGAGGTCCGCCGGGGAGCTGTTTTTT	CASSGGRSAGELFF
.	TRBV6-5	.	TRBJ2-2	TGTGCCAGCATTCCTACAGGGACCAACACCGGGGAGCTGTTTTTT	CASIPTGTNTGELFF
.	TRBV5-1	.	TRBJ1-6	TGCGCCAGCAGCTTGGGACAGGCTTATAATTCACCCCTCCACTTT	CASSLGQAYNSPLHF
.	TRBV29-1	.	TRBJ2-2	TGCAGCGTCGTTGACATCCCAGGGAACACCGGGGAGCTGTTTTTT	CSVVDIPGNTGELFF
.	TRBV7-9	.	TRBJ2-5	TGTGCCAGCAGCCTTCAAGAGACCCAGTACTTC	CASSLQETQYF
TRBD2	TRBV4-1	.	TRBJ2-1	TGCGCCAGCAGCCCCCGACTGGGAGCGGGGACGATACCCTACAATGAGCAGTTCTTC	CASSPRLGAGTIPYNEQFF
.	TRBV5-1	.	TRBJ1-4	TGCGCCAGCAGCAAAGGGGCCTCATTGGGAAAACTGTTTTTT	CASSKGASLGKLFF
TRBD2	TRBV28	once	TRBJ2-5	TGTGCCAGCAGTTTACCACGGGGGGGACAAGAGACCCAGTACTTC	CASSLPRGGQETQYF
.	TRBV28	.	TRBJ1-5	TGTGCCAGCAGTTTAAACAGTCAGCCCCAGCATTTT	CASSLNSQPQHF
TRBD1	TRBV9	.	TRBJ1-1	TGTGCCAGCAGCGTAGGAGCTCAGGGGGCCACTGAAGCTTTCTTT	CASSVGAQGATEAFF
.	TRBV6-1	.	TRBJ1-5	TGTGCCAGCAGTGAGCAGACAGGTATCAATCAGCCCCAGCATTTT	CASSEQTGINQPQHF
TRBD2	TRBV11-2	once	TRBJ2-5	TGTGCCAGCAGCTTATCTCCGGGACTAGCGGGAGGGCCACAAGAGACCCAGTACTTC	CASSLSPGLAGGPQETQYF
TRBD1	TRBV14	.	TRBJ2-1	TGTGCCAGCAGCCCCTTAAAAGGACAGGGGGCATATGAGCAGTTCTTC	CASSPLKGQGAYEQFF
.	TRBV30	.	TRBJ1-2	TGTGCCTGGAGCGACCAGGCAAAGTACACCTTC	CAWSDQAKYTF
.	TRBV27	.	TRBJ2-2	TGTGCCAGCAGTTTGACAGGACCGGGGACCGGGGAGCTGTTTTTT	CASSLTGPGTGELFF
.	TRBV9	.	TRBJ2-2	TGTGCCAGCAGCGTTACCTCGGCAGGGTGGGCCGGGGAGCTGTTTTTT	CASSVTSAGWAGELFF
TRBD1	TRBV29-1	.	TRBJ2-3	TGCAGCGTGCGGGATACAGGGGGGAGCACAGATACGCAGTATTTT	CSVRDTGGSTDTQYF
.	TRBV15	few	TRBJ1-5	TGTGCCACCAGCTTAAGGGGGAATCAGCCCCAGCATTTT	CATSLRGNQPQHF
.	TRBV4-1	.	TRBJ1-2	TGCGCCAGCAGCCAAGGGCAGGAAAAGACTAACTATGGCTACACCTTC	CASSQGQEKTNYGYTF
TRBD1	TRBV6-5	few	TRBJ2-3	TGTGCCAGCAGTTACGAGGGGGCTGGAGATACGCAGTATTTT	CASSYEGAGDTQYF
TRBD1	TRBV30	few	TRBJ2-7	TGTGCCTGGAACCGGGACAGCCCCTACGAGCAGTACTTC	CAWNRDSPYEQYF
.	TRBV9	.	TRBJ2-4	TGTGCCAGCAGCGTAGCTTGGGGCCCACTAGCCAAAAACATTCAGTACTTC	CASSVAWGPLAKNIQYF
TRBD2	TRBV19	.	TRBJ2-3	TGTGCCAGTAGTCCACCCCTAGCGGGGGCCTACACAGATACGCAGTATTTT	CASSPPLAGAYTDTQYF
TRBD2	TRBV7-9	.	TRBJ2-7	TGTGCCAGCAGCTTAGTATCTAGCGGGAGCTCCTACGAGCAGTACTTC	CASSLVSSGSSYEQYF
TRBD1	TRBV19	.	TRBJ1-1	TGTGCCAGTAGTCCCCAGACAGGGTCTACTGAAGCTTTCTTT	CASSPQTGSTEAFF
TRBD1	TRBV19	.	TRBJ1-5	TGTGCCAGCTCGGCTGGGGACAGGGGGCGTAATCAGCCCCAGCATTTT	CASSAGDRGRNQPQHF
TRBD1	TRBV28	.	TRBJ2-1	TGTGCCAGCAGTCGCCTCTTTGGACAGGACAATGAGCAGTTCTTC	CASSRLFGQDNEQFF